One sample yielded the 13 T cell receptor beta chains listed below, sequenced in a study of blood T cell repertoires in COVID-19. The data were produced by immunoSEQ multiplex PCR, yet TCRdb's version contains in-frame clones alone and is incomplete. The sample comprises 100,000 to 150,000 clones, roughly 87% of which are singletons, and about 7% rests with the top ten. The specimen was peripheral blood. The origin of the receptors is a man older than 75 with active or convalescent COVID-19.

Written as DNA, the CDR3 is TGCGCCAGCAGTGAGTTACTAAGTTCATATAATTCACCCCTCCACTTT. Protein: CASSELLSSYNSPLHF. The chain has TRBV10-1 and TRBJ1-6; D remains unclear. The length of the CDR3 is 16 residues. Per the germline V gene, CDR1 is WNHNN and CDR2 is SYGVQD (reference sequence). V was cut by 1 base and J by 4 bases, with 11 bases left in between.

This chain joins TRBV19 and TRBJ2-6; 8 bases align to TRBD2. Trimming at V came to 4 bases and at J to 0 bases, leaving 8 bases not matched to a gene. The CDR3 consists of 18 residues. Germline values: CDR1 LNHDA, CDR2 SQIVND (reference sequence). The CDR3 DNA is TGTGCCAGTAGTAGGCCGGGACTAGTCTACTCTGGGGCCAACGTCCTGACTTTC. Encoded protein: CASSRPGLVYSGANVLTF.

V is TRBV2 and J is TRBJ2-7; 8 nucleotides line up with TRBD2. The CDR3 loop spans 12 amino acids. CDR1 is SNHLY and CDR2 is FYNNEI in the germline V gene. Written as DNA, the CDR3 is TGTGCTAGCGGGGCCGACAGTTACGAGCAGTACTTC. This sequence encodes CASGADSYEQYF.

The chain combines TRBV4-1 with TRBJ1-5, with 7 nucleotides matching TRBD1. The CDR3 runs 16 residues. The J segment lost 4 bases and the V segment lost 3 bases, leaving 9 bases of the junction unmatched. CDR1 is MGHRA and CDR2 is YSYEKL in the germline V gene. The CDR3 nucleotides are TGCGCCAGCAGCCACGTCTTAAGGGGGCGAAATCAGCCCCAGCATTTT. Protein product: CASSHVLRGRNQPQHF.

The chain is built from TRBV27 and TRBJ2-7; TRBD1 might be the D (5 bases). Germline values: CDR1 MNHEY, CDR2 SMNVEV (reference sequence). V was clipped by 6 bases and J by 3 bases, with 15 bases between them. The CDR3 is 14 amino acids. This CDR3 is CASRDRYTLYEQYF. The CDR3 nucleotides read TGTGCCAGCAGAGACAGATACACCCTCTACGAGCAGTACTTC.

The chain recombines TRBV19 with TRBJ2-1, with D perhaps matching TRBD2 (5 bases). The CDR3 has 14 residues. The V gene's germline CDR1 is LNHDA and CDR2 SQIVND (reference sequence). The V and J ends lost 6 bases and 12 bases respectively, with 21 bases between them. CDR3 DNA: TGTGCCAGTAGGGAGAGTGGCCGAGGGTTTGGGCAGTTCTTC. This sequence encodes CASRESGRGFGQFF.

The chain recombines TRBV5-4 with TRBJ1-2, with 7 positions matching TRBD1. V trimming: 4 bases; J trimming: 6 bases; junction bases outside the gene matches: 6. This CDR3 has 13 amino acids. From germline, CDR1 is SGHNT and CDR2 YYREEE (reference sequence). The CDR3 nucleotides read TGTGCCAGCAGCCCCGACAGGGTTCATGGCTACACCTTC. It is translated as CASSPDRVHGYTF. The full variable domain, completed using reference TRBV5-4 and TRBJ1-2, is ETGVTQSPTHLIKTRGQQVTLRCSSQSGHNTVSWYQQALGQGPQFIFQYYREEENGRGNFPPRFSGLQFPNYSSELNVNALELDDSALYLCASSPDRVHGYTFGSGTRLTVV.

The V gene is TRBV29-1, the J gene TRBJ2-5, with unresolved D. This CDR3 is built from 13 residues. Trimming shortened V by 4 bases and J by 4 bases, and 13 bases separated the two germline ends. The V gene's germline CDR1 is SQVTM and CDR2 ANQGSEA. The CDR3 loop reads CSVGQASRETQYF. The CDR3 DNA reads TGCAGCGTTGGGCAGGCAAGCCGAGAGACCCAGTACTTC.

CDR3 nucleotides: TGTGCCAGTAGTATTCCTCTGACAGGGGGTGAAAAACTGTTTTTT. It is translated as CASSIPLTGGEKLFF. J is TRBJ1-4 and V is TRBV19; 9 bases map to TRBD1. The CDR3 loop spans 15 amino acids. Germline trimming cut 3 bases from V and 7 bases from J; bases unmatched to any gene: 6. CDR1 and CDR2 (germline): LNHDA, SQIVND (reference sequence).

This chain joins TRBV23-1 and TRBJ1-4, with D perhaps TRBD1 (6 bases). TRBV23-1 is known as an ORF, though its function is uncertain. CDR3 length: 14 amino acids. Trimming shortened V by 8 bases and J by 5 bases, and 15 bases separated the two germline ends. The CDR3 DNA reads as TGCGCCAGCCGTTGGGACAAGTGGAATGAAAAACTGTTTTTT. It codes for CASRWDKWNEKLFF.

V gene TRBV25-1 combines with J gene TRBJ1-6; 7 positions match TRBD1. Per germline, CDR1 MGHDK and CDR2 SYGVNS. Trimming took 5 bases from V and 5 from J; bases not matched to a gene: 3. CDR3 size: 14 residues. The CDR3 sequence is CASSWGQHNSPLHF. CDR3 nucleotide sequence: TGTGCCAGCAGTTGGGGACAGCATAATTCACCCCTCCACTTT.

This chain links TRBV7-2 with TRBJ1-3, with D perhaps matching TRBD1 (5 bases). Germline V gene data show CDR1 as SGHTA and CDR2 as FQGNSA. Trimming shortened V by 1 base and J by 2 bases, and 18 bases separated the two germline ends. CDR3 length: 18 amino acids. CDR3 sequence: CASSLGSPGLVTGNTIYF. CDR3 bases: TGTGCCAGCAGCTTAGGAAGTCCAGGGCTTGTCACTGGAAACACCATATATTTT.

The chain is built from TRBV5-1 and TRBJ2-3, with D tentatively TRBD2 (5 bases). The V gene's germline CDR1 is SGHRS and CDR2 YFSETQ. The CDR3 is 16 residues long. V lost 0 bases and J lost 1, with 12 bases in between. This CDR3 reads CASSLDERRGTDTQYF. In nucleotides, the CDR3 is TGCGCCAGCAGCTTGGACGAGCGGCGCGGCACAGATACGCAGTATTTT. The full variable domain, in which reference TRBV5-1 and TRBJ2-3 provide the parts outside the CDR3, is KAGVTQTPRYLIKTRGQQVTLSCSPISGHRSVSWYQQTPGQGLQFLFEYFSETQRNKGNFPGRFSGRQFSNSRSEMNVSTLELGDSALYLCASSLDERRGTDTQYFGPGTRLTVL.